These T cell receptor beta chains were read from a single sample in a study of OX40 agonist ivuxolimab in advanced cancers. Assay: immunoSEQ multiplex PCR; the TCRdb copy retains only in-frame clones and omits some. The sample carries 100,000 to 150,000 clones, just under 95% recorded once. The source material was CD4+ or CD8+ T cells sorted from blood, sampled in a trial of the OX40 agonist ivuxolimab. These receptors all stem from an adult with an advanced solid tumor such as melanoma, head and neck, liver or kidney cancer. The CDR3 runs from the conserved cysteine through the conserved F or W. The order of the fields is V gene, clone size, J gene, D gene, CDR3 protein, CDR3 DNA. The D gene is left open where the match is weak. A row's size may be missing; if present it is once, few, many or a size class.

TRBV5-1	NA	TRBJ2-7	NA	CASSGTTPAHEQYF	TGCGCCAGCAGCGGAACAACTCCGGCCCACGAGCAGTACTTC
TRBV18	NA	TRBJ1-5	NA	CASSPGTNQPQHF	TGTGCCAGCTCACCCGGTACGAATCAGCCCCAGCATTTT
TRBV5-1	NA	TRBJ1-2	NA	CASRPRTANYGYTF	TGCGCCAGCAGACCTAGGACAGCTAACTATGGCTACACCTTC
TRBV14	NA	TRBJ2-1	NA	CASSPFRVLDEQFF	TGTGCCAGCAGCCCTTTCCGTGTCCTGGATGAGCAGTTCTTC
TRBV19	NA	TRBJ1-1	NA	CASSISRTANGEAFF	TGTGCCAGTAGTATTTCTAGGACAGCTAATGGGGAGGCTTTCTTT
TRBV19	NA	TRBJ2-5	TRBD2	CASRGLAGNGQETQYF	TGTGCCAGTAGGGGACTAGCGGGAAATGGACAAGAGACCCAGTACTTC
TRBV12-5	NA	TRBJ2-2	NA	CASGLMGRGELFF	TGTGCTAGTGGTTTGATGGGGCGCGGGGAGCTGTTTTTT
TRBV18	NA	TRBJ2-1	TRBD2	CASSPLTGTSGSSEQFF	TGTGCCAGCTCACCGCTCACTGGGACTAGCGGGAGTTCTGAGCAGTTCTTC
TRBV7-3	NA	TRBJ2-1	NA	CASSLAQSSYNEQFF	TGTGCCAGCAGCTTAGCCCAGAGCTCCTACAATGAGCAGTTCTTC
TRBV28	NA	TRBJ2-2	NA	CASSLATSRRELFF	TGTGCCAGCAGTTTAGCCACTAGCCGGCGGGAGCTGTTTTTT
TRBV5-6	once	TRBJ2-7	NA	CASSLVQNEQYF	TGTGCCAGCAGCTTGGTCCAGAACGAGCAGTACTTC
TRBV7-3	NA	TRBJ2-2	NA	CASSPGAGTGELFF	TGTGCCAGCAGCCCCGGGGCGGGCACCGGGGAGCTGTTTTTT
TRBV6-1	NA	TRBJ2-5	TRBD2	CASSPSGSRETQYF	TGTGCCAGCAGTCCTAGCGGGAGTAGGGAGACCCAGTACTTC
TRBV7-2	NA	TRBJ2-7	TRBD2	CASSLNGGGAGEQYF	TGTGCCAGCAGCCTAAATGGGGGGGGTGCCGGCGAGCAGTACTTC
TRBV7-3	NA	TRBJ2-2	NA	CASSLNPNRQEISGELFF	TGTGCCAGCAGCTTAAACCCGAACCGGCAGGAGATTTCAGGGGAGCTGTTTTTT
TRBV19	once	TRBJ1-2	NA	CASSTRTALYGYTF	TGTGCCAGTAGTACACGGACGGCCCTCTATGGCTACACCTTC
TRBV11-2	NA	TRBJ2-7	TRBD1	CASSLGQNSYEQYF	TGTGCCAGCAGCTTGGGACAGAACTCCTACGAGCAGTACTTC
TRBV7-3	NA	TRBJ2-2	TRBD2	CASSLGLAGGSSGELFF	TGTGCCAGCAGCTTGGGCTTAGCGGGAGGGAGTTCCGGGGAGCTGTTTTTT
TRBV2	NA	TRBJ2-2	NA	CASSLTNTGELFF	TGTGCCAGCAGTCTAACGAACACCGGGGAGCTGTTTTTT
TRBV10-3	NA	TRBJ2-3	NA	CAITRGWADTQYF	TGTGCCATCACCCGCGGATGGGCAGATACGCAGTATTTT
TRBV7-6	once	TRBJ1-5	NA	CASSLSSNQPQHF	TGTGCCAGCAGCTTAAGTAGCAATCAGCCCCAGCATTTT
TRBV30	NA	TRBJ1-2	NA	CAWSSGIHSGYTF	TGTGCCTGGAGTTCAGGGATTCACAGTGGCTACACCTTC
TRBV19	few	TRBJ2-7	NA	CASTPGPSLEQYF	TGTGCCAGTACCCCGGGACCTAGTCTCGAGCAGTACTTC
TRBV11-2	NA	TRBJ2-7	NA	CASSLRDARSEQYF	TGTGCCAGCAGTCTTAGGGACGCTCGATCCGAGCAGTACTTC